Below, 23 T cell receptor beta chains from the same sample are listed, as sequenced in a study of technical replicates of blood from four donors. The protocol was immunoSEQ multiplex PCR, while the TCRdb copy is restricted to in-frame clones and leaves out a portion. The table includes about 75,000 clones, roughly 92% detected once. Source material: PBMCs. Receptor source: a human donor in good health. Some clones in this sample may be carry-over from other donors' samples.

This chain uses TRBV7-3 with TRBJ2-7; 8 positions match TRBD1. V gave up 5 bases and J gave up 3 bases; unmatched junction bases: 12. CDR3 size: 16 residues. Germline assignment: CDR1 SGHTA and CDR2 FQGTGA. The CDR3: CASSPGPQGAGYEQYF. The CDR3 DNA reads TGTGCCAGCAGCCCTGGGCCTCAGGGGGCGGGCTACGAGCAGTACTTC.

The chain couples TRBV27 to TRBJ2-5, with 9 positions matching TRBD2. V lost 6 bases and J lost 7; bases outside the gene matches: 0. Germline-derived CDR1 and CDR2 are MNHEY and SMNVEV (reference sequence). The CDR3 runs 11 residues. This CDR3 is CASRREGTQYF. The CDR3 nucleotides read TGTGCCAGCAGGCGGGAGGGGACCCAGTACTTC.

A few counts support this clone. The V gene is TRBV2, the J gene TRBJ1-1; the D is unclear. Trimming left V 8 bases short and J 0 bases short, with 13 bases between. CDR3 length: 14 amino acids. Per the germline V gene, CDR1 is SNHLY and CDR2 is FYNNEI. The CDR3 nucleotides read TGTGCCAGCCGCAGATTACAAATGAACACTGAAGCTTTCTTT. This codes for CASRRLQMNTEAFF.

The chain combines TRBV5-1 with TRBJ2-7; 9 positions agree with TRBD1. There are 14 residues in the CDR3. Germline V gene lookup returns CDR1 SGHRS and CDR2 YFSETQ. V dropped 8 bases and J dropped 4; count of bases not matched to a gene: 10. The CDR3 nucleotides are TGCGCCAGTAAGTCTAGGACAGGGGCGTACGAGCAGTACTTC. This sequence encodes CASKSRTGAYEQYF. Full variable domain (rest looked up from reference TRBV5-1 and TRBJ2-7): KAGVTQTPRYLIKTRGQQVTLSCSPISGHRSVSWYQQTPGQGLQFLFEYFSETQRNKGNFPGRFSGRQFSNSRSEMNVSTLELGDSALYLCASKSRTGAYEQYFGPGTRLTVT.

This clone was recorded once. This chain uses TRBV7-2 with TRBJ2-7; perhaps TRBD1 as D (6 bases). This CDR3 has 14 residues. Germline V gene lookup returns CDR1 SGHTA and CDR2 FQGNSA. V lost 5 bases, J lost 3 bases, and 14 bases lay in between. The CDR3 loop is CASSPGEGVYEQYF. The CDR3 region has the DNA TGTGCCAGCAGCCCCGGAGAGGGGGTCTACGAGCAGTACTTC.

In its sample, this clone was seen once. The chain couples TRBV4-3 to TRBJ2-7; 8 nucleotides align to TRBD2. Germline V gives CDR1 LGHNA, CDR2 YSLEER. The J segment lost 4 bases and the V segment lost 2 bases, leaving 7 bases of the junction unmatched. This CDR3 is built from 15 residues. The chain's CDR3 is CASSQTGREDYEQYF. The CDR3 DNA follows: TGCGCCAGCAGCCAAACAGGGCGGGAGGATTACGAGCAGTACTTC.

The chain recombines TRBV7-6 with TRBJ2-3; 7 bases agree with TRBD2. V shed 4 bases, J shed 5 bases, and the junction held 3 bases outside the gene matches. The CDR3 totals 13 residues. Germline assignment: CDR1 SGHVS and CDR2 FNYEAQ. The DNA of the CDR3 is TGTGCCAGCAGCTCCACTAGCGAAGATACGCAGTATTTT. Its protein is CASSSTSEDTQYF.

The chain links TRBV10-3 to TRBJ1-6; 8 nucleotides line up with TRBD1. With V trimmed by 0 bases and J by 7 bases, 5 bases remained unmatched. The CDR3 is 16 residues long. Looked up from germline, CDR1 is ENHRY and CDR2 is SYGVKD. The CDR3: CAISESSRGQNSPLHF. CDR3 DNA: TGTGCCATCAGTGAGTCGAGCAGGGGGCAGAATTCACCCCTCCACTTT.

This sequence joins TRBV6-5 and TRBJ1-1; weak D call: TRBD1 (6 bases). The germline gives CDR1 MNHEY, CDR2 SVGAGI. Trimming took 4 bases from V and 4 from J, leaving 10 bases between them. The CDR3 is made up of 13 amino acids. CDR3: CASSLGAVTEAFF. In DNA form, the CDR3 reads TGTGCCAGCAGTTTGGGGGCTGTCACTGAAGCTTTCTTT.

V and J are TRBV2 and TRBJ2-7; no reliable D call. V gave up 6 bases and J gave up 4 bases, with 19 bases separating them. CDR1 is SNHLY and CDR2 is FYNNEI in the germline V gene. The CDR3 has 15 amino acids. The CDR3 nucleotides are TGTGCCAGCAGGCCCGGCAGAGGAACGAAATACGAGCAGTACTTC. Amino acids: CASRPGRGTKYEQYF.

The chain employs TRBV7-2 and TRBJ2-7; a possible D gene is TRBD2 (5 bases). This CDR3 spans 14 amino acids. The germline V and J ends were trimmed by 2 bases and 5 bases, with 13 bases remaining between them. Germline V gene sequence: CDR1 SGHTA, CDR2 FQGNSA. DNA of the CDR3: TGTGCCAGCAGCTTACAACTAGGAGGTCACGAGCAGTACTTC. This gives the protein CASSLQLGGHEQYF.

This chain joins TRBV5-4 and TRBJ2-5; TRBD1 agrees at 7 bases. The trim removed 4 bases at V and 6 bases at J, leaving 12 bases unmatched. The CDR3 contains 15 residues. Germline loops: CDR1 SGHNT, CDR2 YYREEE (reference sequence). The CDR3 here is CASSQSPDRAKTQYF. CDR3 in DNA: TGTGCCAGCAGCCAATCCCCCGACAGGGCGAAGACCCAGTACTTC.

CDR3 in amino acids: CASRVTGRDSPLHF. In nucleotides, the CDR3 is TGTGCCAGCAGGGTGACAGGGAGAGATTCACCCCTCCACTTT. The rearrangement joins TRBV2 to TRBJ1-6; 7 nucleotides line up with TRBD1. J gave up 8 bases and V 6 bases, and 7 bases lay outside the gene matches. The CDR3 length is 14 residues. Germline values: CDR1 SNHLY, CDR2 FYNNEI.

The V and J genes are TRBV6-6 and TRBJ1-2; D might be TRBD1 (6 bases). V was pared by 0 bases and J by 7 bases, with 15 bases between. Germline CDR1 reads MNHNY; CDR2 reads SVGAGI (reference sequence). The CDR3 length is 15 residues. This CDR3 reads CASSYSRQGKGGYTF. The CDR3 DNA is TGTGCCAGCAGTTACTCGCGGCAGGGGAAGGGTGGCTACACCTTC.

This rearrangement joins TRBV29-1 to TRBJ2-5; a possible D gene is TRBD1 (5 bases). The CDR3 has 14 residues. Trimming took 4 bases from V and 1 from J, leaving 13 bases between them. Per germline, CDR1 SQVTM and CDR2 ANQGSEA. CDR3 bases: TGCAGCGTTGCGGCAGGGCGAATCCAAGAGACCCAGTACTTC. It translates to CSVAAGRIQETQYF. The entire variable domain, with the rest obtained from reference TRBV29-1 and TRBJ2-5, is as follows: SAVISQKPSRDICQRGTSLTIQCQVDSQVTMMFWYRQQPGQSLTLIATANQGSEATYESGFVIDKFPISRPNLTFSTLTVSNMSPEDSSIYLCSVAAGRIQETQYFGPGTRLLVL.

The V gene is TRBV29-1, the J gene TRBJ2-7; D might be TRBD1 (6 bases). Looked up from germline, CDR1 is SQVTM and CDR2 is ANQGSEA. The CDR3 spans 15 residues. Trimming took off 0 bases at V and 2 bases at J, with 14 bases between the two ends. The CDR3 nucleotides read TGCAGCGTTGAAGATCCCACAGGGATTACCTACGAGCAGTACTTC. Translation gives CSVEDPTGITYEQYF.

This clone was seen once. The rearrangement joins TRBV29-1 to TRBJ2-5, with TRBD2 matching 8 bases. The CDR3 runs to 12 residues. Per the germline V gene, CDR1 is SQVTM and CDR2 is ANQGSEA. The DNA for the CDR3 is TGCAGTGGATCGGGAGGGGGAAAGACCCAGTACTTC. Translated: CSGSGGGKTQYF.

This clone was seen just once. The V gene is TRBV29-1, the J gene TRBJ1-1; D unclear. This CDR3 comprises 14 residues. Germline loops: CDR1 SQVTM, CDR2 ANQGSEA. Between the trimmed V and J ends, which lost 7 bases and 5 bases, there was a span of 20 bases. The CDR3 region is CSGHRPGKETEAFF. The CDR3 nucleotides are TGCAGCGGCCATCGACCGGGGAAGGAGACTGAAGCTTTCTTT.

This clone ranks as medium-sized. The chain employs TRBV7-5 and TRBJ2-4; the DNA was not compared with TRBD2, the D call given in the table. TRBV7-5 is annotated as a pseudogene. The CDR3 runs to 17 residues. CDR3 DNA sequence: TGTGCCAGAAGCTTAGGTTCGGGAGGGACCCCCAAAAACATTCAGTACTTC. This encodes CARSLGSGGTPKNIQYF.

Turning to this clone: The junction departs from the called germline gene at one end, perhaps through a read error. This sequence joins TRBV6-1 and TRBJ2-7; 7 bases fit TRBD1. The CDR3 runs 12 residues. Germline V gene sequence: CDR1 MNHNS, CDR2 SASEGT. The CDR3 loop is CASSEAPGQDQF. CDR3 in DNA: TGTGCCAGCAGTGAAGCGCCCGGACAGGACCAATTC.

The CDR3 reads CASSPLGGRRNEQFF. The CDR3 nucleotides are TGTGCCAGCAGCCCCCTTGGCGGGAGAAGGAATGAGCAGTTCTTC. The chain couples TRBV14 to TRBJ2-1; TRBD2 matches at 7 bases. V lost 4 bases to trimming and J lost 7 bases; unmatched junction nucleotides: 10. This CDR3 is built from 15 residues. Germline assignment: CDR1 SGHDN and CDR2 FVKESK.

The chain is built from TRBV7-6 and TRBJ2-1; D not certain. This CDR3 contains 14 residues. V lost 5 bases and J 0 bases, leaving 8 bases between the germline ends. From germline, CDR1 is SGHVS and CDR2 FNYEAQ. The CDR3 spells CASSRAPSYNEQFF. The CDR3 DNA reads as TGTGCCAGCAGCCGCGCCCCCTCCTACAATGAGCAGTTCTTC.

The chain combines TRBV29-1 with TRBJ1-1; D gene ambiguous. The CDR3 runs to 13 residues. Germline V CDR1 and CDR2: SQVTM, ANQGSEA. V gave up 8 bases and J gave up 4 bases, with 17 bases separating them. CDR3 sequence reads: CSTRRGSGTEAFF. DNA for the CDR3: TGCAGCACACGTCGAGGGTCCGGCACTGAAGCTTTCTTT.